The 11 T cell receptor beta chains below come from one sample, sequenced in a study of cytomegalovirus exposure and HLA in healthy donors. This table comes from immunoSEQ multiplex PCR, and its TCRdb copy is limited to in-frame clones, with some not included. The repertoire consists of hundreds of thousands of clones, with roughly 85% occurring once and the leading ten covering approximately 0.8%. Specimen: PBMCs. The receptors stem from a woman between 18 and 29 years old in good health and CMV-seronegative.

V gene TRBV6-5 combines with J gene TRBJ2-5; TRBD1 matches at 8 bases. The CDR3 length is 16 residues. V was clipped by 2 bases and J by 5 bases; unmatched bases: 10. The germline V gene encodes CDR1 MNHEY and CDR2 SVGAGI. This chain's CDR3 is CASSYPSTGVGETQYF. The CDR3 region has the DNA TGTGCCAGCAGTTACCCCTCGACAGGGGTTGGGGAGACCCAGTACTTC.

The chain links TRBV15 to TRBJ2-2; 12 bases are a match to TRBD2. The CDR3 is made up of 16 amino acids. Germline-derived CDR1 and CDR2 are LNHNV and YYDKDF (reference sequence). J lost 3 bases, V lost 4 bases, and 3 bases had no gene match. CDR3 DNA sequence: TGTGCCACCAGCAACCGACTAGCGGGGGACACCGGGGAGCTGTTTTTT. It encodes CATSNRLAGDTGELFF. Filled out from reference TRBV15 and TRBJ2-2, the complete variable domain reads DAMVIQNPRYQVTQFGKPVTLSCSQTLNHNVMYWYQQKSSQAPKLLFHYYDKDFNNEADTPDNFQSRRPNTSFCFLDIRSPGLGDTAMYLCATSNRLAGDTGELFFGEGSRLTVL.

The rearrangement joins TRBV14 to TRBJ1-1; the D gene is possibly TRBD1 (6 bases). Trimming took off 3 bases at V and 1 base at J, with 15 bases between the two ends. The CDR3 is 16 residues long. Germline V gene lookup returns CDR1 SGHDN and CDR2 FVKESK. The CDR3 loop is CASSQNRVGANTEAFF. DNA for the CDR3: TGTGCCAGCAGCCAGAACAGGGTAGGCGCGAACACTGAAGCTTTCTTT.

The chain uses TRBV11-2 and TRBJ2-7; tentative D call: TRBD1 (5 bases). Trimming removed 5 bases at V and 0 bases at J, with 17 bases between. The CDR3 has 16 amino acids. Germline V gene data show CDR1 as SGHAT and CDR2 as FQNNGV. CDR3: CASSPLRQRYSYEQYF. For the CDR3, the DNA is TGTGCCAGCAGCCCACTTAGACAGCGTTACTCCTACGAGCAGTACTTC.

V is TRBV10-3 and J is TRBJ1-2; 8 nucleotides agree with TRBD1. Per germline, CDR1 ENHRY and CDR2 SYGVKD. Trimming took 10 bases from V and 4 from J; bases not matched to a gene: 8. This CDR3 region has 13 residues. DNA of the CDR3: TGTGCCACAACGGGACAGGAATTCTATGGCTACACCTTC. Encoded protein: CATTGQEFYGYTF.

The V call is TRBV28, the J call TRBJ1-1, with a tentative D call TRBD1 (6 bases). Trimming took 11 bases from V and 5 from J, leaving 18 bases between them. From germline, CDR1 is MDHEN and CDR2 SYDVKM. The CDR3 covers 13 residues. This CDR3 is CAGANAGETEAFF. The CDR3 nucleotides are TGTGCCGGCGCAAACGCAGGGGAAACTGAAGCTTTCTTT.

The genes are TRBV5-1 and TRBJ2-3; 12 bases are a match to TRBD2. The germline gives CDR1 SGHRS, CDR2 YFSETQ. The V gene end was trimmed by 0 bases and the J gene end by 2 bases; junction bases not matched to a gene: 4. The CDR3 has 17 amino acids. CDR3 in amino acids: CASSLVLAGGATDTQYF. CDR3 coding DNA: TGCGCCAGCAGCTTGGTGCTAGCGGGGGGGGCCACAGATACGCAGTATTTT.

The CDR3 reads CASSERRAGGARQETQYF. The CDR3 nucleotides read TGTGCCAGCAGTGAACGCCGTGCGGGGGGGGCTAGACAAGAGACCCAGTACTTC. V usage is TRBV6-1 and J usage is TRBJ2-5; 9 positions match TRBD2. The V segment lost 2 bases and the J segment 2 bases; nucleotides outside the gene matches: 12. The CDR3 is 18 residues long. Per the germline V gene, CDR1 is MNHNS and CDR2 is SASEGT.

This clone was picked up one time. The chain couples TRBV27 to TRBJ1-1; no firm D call. V gave up 3 bases and J gave up 0 bases, with 5 bases separating them. Germline V lookup: CDR1 MNHEY, CDR2 SMNVEV (reference sequence). The CDR3 length is 13 residues. The CDR3, as DNA: TGTGCCAGCAGTTTCTTAATGAACACTGAAGCTTTCTTT. Its protein is CASSFLMNTEAFF.

The genes are TRBV12-1 and TRBJ2-7; the table's TRBD2 call for D was not verified on the DNA. TRBV12-1 is deemed a pseudogene. This CDR3 comprises 14 residues. The DNA of the CDR3 is TGTGCCAGCCGGGACTATTGTGTTCCATACGAGCAGTACTTC. Its protein is CASRDYCVPYEQYF.

The chain carries TRBV28 and TRBJ2-2, with 9 bases matching TRBD1. The CDR3 has 16 residues. With V trimmed by 6 bases and J by 6 bases, 11 bases remained unmatched. Per the germline V gene, CDR1 is MDHEN and CDR2 is SYDVKM. Written as DNA, the CDR3 is TGTGCCAGCAGAGTTGAGGGACAGGGACTCTCCGGGGAGCTGTTTTTT. Translation gives CASRVEGQGLSGELFF.